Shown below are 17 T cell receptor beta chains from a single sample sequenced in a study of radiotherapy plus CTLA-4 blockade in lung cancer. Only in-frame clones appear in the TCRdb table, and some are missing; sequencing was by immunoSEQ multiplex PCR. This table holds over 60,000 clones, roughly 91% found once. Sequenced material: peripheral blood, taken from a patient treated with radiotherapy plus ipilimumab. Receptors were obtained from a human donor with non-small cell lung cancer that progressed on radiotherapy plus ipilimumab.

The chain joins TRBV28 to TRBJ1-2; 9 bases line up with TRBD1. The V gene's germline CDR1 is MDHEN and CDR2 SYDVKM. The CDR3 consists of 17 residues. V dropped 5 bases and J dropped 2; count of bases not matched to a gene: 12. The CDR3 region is CASSTASTGGLNYGYTF. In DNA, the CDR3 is TGTGCCAGCAGTACCGCCTCGACAGGGGGGCTAAACTATGGCTACACCTTC.

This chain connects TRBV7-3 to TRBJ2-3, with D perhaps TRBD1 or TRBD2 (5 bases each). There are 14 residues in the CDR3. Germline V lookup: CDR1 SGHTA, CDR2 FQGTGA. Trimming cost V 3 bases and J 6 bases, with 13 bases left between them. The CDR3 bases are TGTGCCAGCAGCTTGAATGGGGCTAGCGATACGCAGTATTTT. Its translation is CASSLNGASDTQYF.

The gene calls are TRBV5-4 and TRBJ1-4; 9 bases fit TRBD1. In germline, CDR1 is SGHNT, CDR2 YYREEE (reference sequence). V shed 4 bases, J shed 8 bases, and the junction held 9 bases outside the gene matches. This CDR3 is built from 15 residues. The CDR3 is CASSLRTGAGEKLFF. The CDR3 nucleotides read TGTGCCAGCAGCCTAAGGACAGGGGCAGGAGAAAAACTGTTTTTT.

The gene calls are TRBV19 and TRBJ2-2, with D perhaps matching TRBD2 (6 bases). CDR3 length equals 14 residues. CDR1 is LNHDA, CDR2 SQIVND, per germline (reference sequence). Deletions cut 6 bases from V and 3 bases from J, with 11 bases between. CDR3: CASSSRDYTGELFF. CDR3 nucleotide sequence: TGTGCCAGTAGCTCCCGGGACTACACCGGGGAGCTGTTTTTT.

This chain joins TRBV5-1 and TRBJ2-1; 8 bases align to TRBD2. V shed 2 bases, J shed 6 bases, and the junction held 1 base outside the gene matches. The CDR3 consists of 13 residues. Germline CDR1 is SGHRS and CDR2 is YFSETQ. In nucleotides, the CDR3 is TGCGCCAGCAGCTTCGGGACTAGCAATGAGCAGTTCTTC. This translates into CASSFGTSNEQFF.

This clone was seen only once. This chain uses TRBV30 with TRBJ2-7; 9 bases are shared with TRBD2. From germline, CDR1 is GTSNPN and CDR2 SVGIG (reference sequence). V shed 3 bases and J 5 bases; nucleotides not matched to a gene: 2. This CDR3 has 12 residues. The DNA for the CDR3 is TGTGCCTGGAGGGGACTAGCTGACGAGCAGTACTTC. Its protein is CAWRGLADEQYF.

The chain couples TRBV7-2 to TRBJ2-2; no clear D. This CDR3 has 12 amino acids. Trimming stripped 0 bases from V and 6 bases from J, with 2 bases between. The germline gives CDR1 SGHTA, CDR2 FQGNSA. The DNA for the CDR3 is TGTGCCAGCAGCTTAGCGGCCGGGGAGCTGTTTTTT. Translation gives CASSLAAGELFF.

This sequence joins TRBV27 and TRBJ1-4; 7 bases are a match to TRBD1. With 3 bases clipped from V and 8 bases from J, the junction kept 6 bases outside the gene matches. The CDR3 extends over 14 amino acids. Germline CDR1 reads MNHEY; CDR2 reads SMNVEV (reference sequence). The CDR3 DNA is TGTGCCAGCAGTTTTCGACAGGGAACCGAAAAACTGTTTTTT. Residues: CASSFRQGTEKLFF.

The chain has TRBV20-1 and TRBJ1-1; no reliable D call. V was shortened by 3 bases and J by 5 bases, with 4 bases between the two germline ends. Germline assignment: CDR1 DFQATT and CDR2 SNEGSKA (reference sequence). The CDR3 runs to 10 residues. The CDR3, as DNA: TGCAGTGCTAGGCAGACTGAAGCTTTCTTT. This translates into CSARQTEAFF.

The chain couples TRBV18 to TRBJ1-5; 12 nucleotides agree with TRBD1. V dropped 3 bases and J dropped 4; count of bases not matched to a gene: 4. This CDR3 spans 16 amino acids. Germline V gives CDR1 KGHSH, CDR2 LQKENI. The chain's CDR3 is CASSPPGQGANQPQHF. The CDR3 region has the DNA TGTGCCAGCTCACCCCCGGGACAGGGGGCAAATCAGCCCCAGCATTTT.

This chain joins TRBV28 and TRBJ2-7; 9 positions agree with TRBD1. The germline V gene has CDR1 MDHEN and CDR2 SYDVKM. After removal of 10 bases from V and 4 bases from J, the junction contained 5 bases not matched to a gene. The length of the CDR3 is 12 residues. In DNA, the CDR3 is TGTGCCACCTCGGGACAGGGTTACGAGCAGTACTTC. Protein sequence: CATSGQGYEQYF.

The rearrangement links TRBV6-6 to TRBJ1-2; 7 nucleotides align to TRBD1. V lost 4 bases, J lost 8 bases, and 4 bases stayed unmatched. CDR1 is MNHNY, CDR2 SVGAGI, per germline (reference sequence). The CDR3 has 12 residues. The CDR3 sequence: CASSSYRGGYTF. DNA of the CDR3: TGTGCCAGCAGTTCGTACAGGGGCGGCTACACCTTC.

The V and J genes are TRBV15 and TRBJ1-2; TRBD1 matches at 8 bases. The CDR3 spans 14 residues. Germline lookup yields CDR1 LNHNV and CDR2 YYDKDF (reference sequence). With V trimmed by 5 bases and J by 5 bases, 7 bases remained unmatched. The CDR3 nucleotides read TGTGCCACCAGCCCCGACAGGGGACCTTATGGCTACACCTTC. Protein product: CATSPDRGPYGYTF.

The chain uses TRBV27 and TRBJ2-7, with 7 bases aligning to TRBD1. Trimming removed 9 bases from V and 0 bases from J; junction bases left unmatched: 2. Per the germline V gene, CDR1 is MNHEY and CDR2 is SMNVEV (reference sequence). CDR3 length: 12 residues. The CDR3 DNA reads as TGTGCCAGTCGGACAGGCTCCTACGAGCAGTACTTC. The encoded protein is CASRTGSYEQYF.

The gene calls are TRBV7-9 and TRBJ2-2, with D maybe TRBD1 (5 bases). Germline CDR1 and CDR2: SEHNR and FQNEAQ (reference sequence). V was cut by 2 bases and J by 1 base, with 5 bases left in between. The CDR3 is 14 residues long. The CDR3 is CASSLTGNTGELFF. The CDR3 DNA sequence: TGTGCCAGCAGCTTAACAGGGAACACCGGGGAGCTGTTTTTT. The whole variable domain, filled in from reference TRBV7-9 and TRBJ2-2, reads DTGVSQNPRHKITKRGQNVTFRCDPISEHNRLYWYRQTLGQGPEFLTYFQNEAQLEKSRLLSDRFSAERPKGSFSTLEIQRTEQGDSAMYLCASSLTGNTGELFFGEGSRLTVL.

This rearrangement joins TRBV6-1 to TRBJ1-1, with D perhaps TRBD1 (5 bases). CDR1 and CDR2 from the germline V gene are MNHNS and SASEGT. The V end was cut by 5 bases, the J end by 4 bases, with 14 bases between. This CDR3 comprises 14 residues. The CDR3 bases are TGTGCCAGCAGTCCCCGTTGGGGGTCCACTGAAGCTTTCTTT. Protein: CASSPRWGSTEAFF.

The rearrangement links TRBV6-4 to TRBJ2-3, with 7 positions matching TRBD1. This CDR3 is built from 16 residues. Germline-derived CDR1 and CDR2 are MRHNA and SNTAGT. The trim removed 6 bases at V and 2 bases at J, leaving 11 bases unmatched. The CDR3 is CASRPPGQYSTDTQYF. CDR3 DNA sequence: TGTGCCAGCAGGCCGCCGGGACAGTATTCCACAGATACGCAGTATTTT.